This section outlines one TCR beta chain sequence together with its context. Its antigen is undetermined. The sample comes from a study of OX40 agonist ivuxolimab in advanced cancers. For the study at large: Aged roughly 23 to 90 with a mean of approximately 60 years, they were about 78% male. Prior anti-PD-1, anti-PD-L1 or anti-CTLA-4 therapy did not bar entry, and roughly 40% had some.

Regarding the study as a whole: There were also nonresponders showing low normalized T-cell clonal expansion. CD8+ T cells were the subset that, on average, had more expanded clones than CD4+.

Sequenced by immunoSEQ multiplex PCR; TCRdb stores in-frame clones only, minus some. The sample consists of 60,000 to 75,000 clones, approximately 92% of them appearing once. The CDR3 consists of 13 residues. The V and J ends lost 9 bases and 0 bases respectively, with 12 bases between them. Germline CDR1 LNHNV, CDR2 YYDKDF (reference sequence). The sequencing here drew on CD4+ or CD8+ T cells sorted from blood, taken in a trial of the OX40 agonist ivuxolimab. The chain employs TRBV15 and TRBJ2-7, with a possible D match to TRBD1 (5 bases). This clonotype was obtained from an adult with an advanced solid tumor such as melanoma, head and neck, liver or kidney cancer. CDR3 sequence (DNA): TGTGCCACTGCAACGGACACCTCCTACGAGCAGTACTTC. Its protein is CATATDTSYEQYF. Full variable domain (outside the CDR3, taken from reference TRBV15 and TRBJ2-7): DAMVIQNPRYQVTQFGKPVTLSCSQTLNHNVMYWYQQKSSQAPKLLFHYYDKDFNNEADTPDNFQSRRPNTSFCFLDIRSPGLGDTAMYLCATATDTSYEQYFGPGTRLTVT.